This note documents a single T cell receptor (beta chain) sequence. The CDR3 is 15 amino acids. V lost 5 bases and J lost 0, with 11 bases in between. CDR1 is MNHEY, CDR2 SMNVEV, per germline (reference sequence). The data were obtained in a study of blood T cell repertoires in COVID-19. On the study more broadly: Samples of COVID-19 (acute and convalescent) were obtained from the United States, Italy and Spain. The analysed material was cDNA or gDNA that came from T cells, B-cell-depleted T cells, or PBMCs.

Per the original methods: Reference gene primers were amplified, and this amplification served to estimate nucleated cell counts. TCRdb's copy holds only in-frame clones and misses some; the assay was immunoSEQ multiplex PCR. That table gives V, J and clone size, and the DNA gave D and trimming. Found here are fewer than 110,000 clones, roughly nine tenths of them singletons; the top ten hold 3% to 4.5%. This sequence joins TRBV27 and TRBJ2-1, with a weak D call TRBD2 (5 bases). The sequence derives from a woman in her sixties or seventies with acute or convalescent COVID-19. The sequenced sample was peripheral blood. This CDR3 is CASSQGLFSYNEQFF. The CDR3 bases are TGTGCCAGCAGTCAAGGACTGTTCTCCTACAATGAGCAGTTCTTC.